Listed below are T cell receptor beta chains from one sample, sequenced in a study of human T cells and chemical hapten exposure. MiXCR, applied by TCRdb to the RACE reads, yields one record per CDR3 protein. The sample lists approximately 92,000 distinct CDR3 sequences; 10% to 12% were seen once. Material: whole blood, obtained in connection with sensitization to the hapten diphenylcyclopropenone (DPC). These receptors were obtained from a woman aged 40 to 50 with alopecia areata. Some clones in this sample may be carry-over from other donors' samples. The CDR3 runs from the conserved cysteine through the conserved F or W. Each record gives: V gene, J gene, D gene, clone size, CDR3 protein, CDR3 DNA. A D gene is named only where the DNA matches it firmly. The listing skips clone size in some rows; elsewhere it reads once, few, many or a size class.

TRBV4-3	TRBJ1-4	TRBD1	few	CASSAGGQSLQEKLFF	TGCGCCAGCAGCGCAGGGGGGCAGTCACTCCAGGAAAAACTGTTTTTT
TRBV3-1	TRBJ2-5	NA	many	CASSPWPSGTQYF	TGTGCCAGCAGCCCTTGGCCATCAGGGACCCAGTACTTC
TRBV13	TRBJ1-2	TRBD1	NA	CASSAPGTGEDYGYTF	TGTGCCAGCAGCGCCCCCGGGACAGGGGAGGACTATGGCTACACCTTC
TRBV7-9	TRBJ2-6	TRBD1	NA	CASSLAGTGGRGANVLTF	TGTGCCAGCAGCTTAGCCGGGACAGGGGGTCGTGGGGCCAACGTCCTGACTTTC
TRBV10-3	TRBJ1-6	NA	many	CAISASLGNSPLHF	TGTGCCATCAGTGCGTCGCTAGGGAATTCACCCCTCCACTTT
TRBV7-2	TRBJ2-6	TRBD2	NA	CASSFVRRGGTSGANVLTF	TGTGCCAGCAGCTTTGTCAGGCGGGGGGGAACCTCTGGGGCCAACGTCCTGACTTTC
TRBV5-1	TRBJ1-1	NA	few	CASSFQTDNTEAFF	TGCGCCAGCAGCTTCCAGACCGATAACACTGAAGCTTTCTTT
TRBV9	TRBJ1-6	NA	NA	CASSRTGNSPLHF	TGTGCCAGCAGTAGGACCGGTAATTCACCCCTCCACTTT
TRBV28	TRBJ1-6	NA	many	CASRGRDRLANSPLHF	TGTGCCAGCAGGGGGAGAGACCGCCTGGCGAATTCACCCCTCCACTTT
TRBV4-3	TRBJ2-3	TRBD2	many	CASSQDLVKAGPRTDTQYF	TGCGCCAGCAGCCAAGATCTCGTGAAAGCGGGACCCCGCACAGATACGCAGTATTTT
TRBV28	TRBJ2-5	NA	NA	CASSLAQRRGETQYF	TGTGCCAGCAGTTTAGCTCAAAGAAGGGGTGAGACCCAGTACTTC
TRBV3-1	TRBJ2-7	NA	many	CASSQFSGYEQYF	TGTGCCAGCAGCCAATTTAGCGGCTACGAGCAGTACTTC
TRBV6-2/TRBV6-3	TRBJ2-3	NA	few	CASSYSEDTQYF	TGTGCCAGCAGTTACTCTGAGGATACGCAGTATTTT
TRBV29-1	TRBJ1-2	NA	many	CSVESGYGYTF	TGCAGCGTTGAATCGGGCTATGGCTACACCTTC
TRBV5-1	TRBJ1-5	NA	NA	CASSLTGNQPQHF	TGCGCCAGCAGCTTGACAGGGAATCAGCCCCAGCATTTT
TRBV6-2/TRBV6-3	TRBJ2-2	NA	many	CASKGSDTGELFF	TGTGCCAGCAAGGGCTCCGACACCGGGGAGCTGTTTTTT
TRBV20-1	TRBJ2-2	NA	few	CSARSGGIGELFF	TGCAGTGCCCGATCCGGCGGGATCGGGGAGCTGTTTTTT
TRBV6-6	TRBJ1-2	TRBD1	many	CASILGQGVDGYTF	TGTGCCAGCATCCTGGGGCAGGGGGTGGATGGCTACACCTTC
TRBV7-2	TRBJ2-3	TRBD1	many	CASSLDRAKIAQYF	TGTGCCAGCAGCTTGGACAGGGCCAAGATCGCGCAGTATTTT
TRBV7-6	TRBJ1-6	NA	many	CASSVQVLGNSPLHF	TGTGCCAGCAGCGTACAGGTTTTGGGCAATTCACCCCTCCACTTT
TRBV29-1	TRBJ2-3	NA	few	CCTDTQYF	TGCTGCACAGATACGCAGTATTTT
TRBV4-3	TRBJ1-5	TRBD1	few	CASSQDWTGNQPQHF	TGCGCCAGCAGCCAAGATTGGACAGGGAATCAGCCCCAGCATTTT
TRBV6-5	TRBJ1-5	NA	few	CASSSGDQPQHF	TGTGCCAGCAGTTCAGGGGATCAGCCCCAGCATTTT
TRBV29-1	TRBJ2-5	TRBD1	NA	CSVRTGGETQYF	TGCAGCGTAAGGACAGGGGGAGAGACCCAGTACTTC
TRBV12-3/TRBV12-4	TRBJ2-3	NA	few	CASSFGGRDTQYF	TGTGCCAGCAGTTTCGGTGGCAGAGATACGCAGTATTTT
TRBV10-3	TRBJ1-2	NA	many	CATVQGDYGYTF	TGTGCCACAGTACAGGGAGACTATGGCTACACCTTC
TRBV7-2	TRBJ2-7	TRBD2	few	CASSPAREATYEQYF	TGTGCCAGCAGCCCGGCCCGGGAGGCGACCTACGAGCAGTACTTC
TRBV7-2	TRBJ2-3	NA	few	CASSAPAQFGTDTQYF	TGTGCCAGCAGCGCCCCGGCGCAGTTCGGGACAGATACGCAGTATTTT
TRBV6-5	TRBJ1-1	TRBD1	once	CASRVNRGRDTEAFF	TGTGCCAGCAGAGTTAACAGGGGACGGGACACTGAAGCTTTCTTT
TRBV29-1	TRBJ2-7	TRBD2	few	CSVELAGSVNEQYF	TGCAGCGTTGAACTAGCGGGGAGTGTCAACGAGCAGTACTTC
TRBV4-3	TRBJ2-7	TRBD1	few	CASSADRPYEQYF	TGCGCCAGCAGCGCGGACAGGCCCTACGAGCAGTACTTC
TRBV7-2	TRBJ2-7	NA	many	CASSLSETYEQYF	TGTGCCAGCAGCTTATCGGAGACCTACGAGCAGTACTTC
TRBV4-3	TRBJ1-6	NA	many	CASSPQWGRGNSPLHF	TGCGCCAGCAGCCCCCAATGGGGCCGGGGCAATTCACCCCTCCACTTT
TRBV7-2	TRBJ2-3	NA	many	CASSLSRGTDTQYF	TGTGCCAGCAGCTTAAGCAGGGGCACAGATACGCAGTATTTT
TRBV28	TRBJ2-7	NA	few	CASNPPAGQIYEQYF	TGTGCCAGCAACCCTCCCGCCGGACAGATCTACGAGCAGTACTTC
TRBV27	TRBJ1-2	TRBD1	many	CASSFGTGGPVGYGYTF	TGTGCCAGCAGTTTTGGGACAGGGGGCCCGGTCGGCTATGGCTACACCTTC
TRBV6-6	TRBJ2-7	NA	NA	CASSSLGYYREQYF	TGTGCCAGCAGTTCACTGGGTTATTACCGCGAGCAGTACTTC
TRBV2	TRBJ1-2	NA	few	CASRVTGNRLEGYTF	TGTGCCAGCAGGGTCACCGGGAACCGTCTAGAGGGCTACACCTTC
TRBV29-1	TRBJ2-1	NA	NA	CSSGRPASGEQFF	TGCAGCTCGGGACGGCCGGCGAGTGGGGAGCAGTTCTTC
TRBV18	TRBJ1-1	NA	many	CASSRGDTEAFF	TGTGCCAGCTCACGGGGAGACACTGAAGCTTTCTTT
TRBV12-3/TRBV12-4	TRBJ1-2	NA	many	CASSPGTRDYGYTF	TGTGCCAGCAGCCCTGGAACAAGGGACTATGGCTACACCTTC
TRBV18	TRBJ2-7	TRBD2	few	CASSLGGPPKVYEQYF	TGTGCCAGCTCCCTGGGAGGGCCCCCCAAGGTCTACGAGCAGTACTTC
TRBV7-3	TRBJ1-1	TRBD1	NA	CASSLQTGSTEAFF	TGTGCCAGCAGCCTCCAGACAGGGAGCACTGAAGCTTTCTTT
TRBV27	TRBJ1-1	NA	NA	CASSLKGDGMNTEAFF	TGTGCCAGCAGTTTAAAGGGGGACGGGATGAACACTGAAGCTTTCTTT
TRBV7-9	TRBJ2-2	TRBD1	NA	CASSGSPRQGNTGELFF	TGTGCCAGCAGCGGCTCCCCACGACAGGGAAACACCGGGGAGCTGTTTTTT
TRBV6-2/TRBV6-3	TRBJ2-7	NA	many	CASRLDNLREQYF	TGTGCCAGCAGACTTGACAATTTACGCGAGCAGTACTTC
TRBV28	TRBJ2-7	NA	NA	CASSFRYEQYF	TGTGCCAGCAGTTTCCGCTACGAGCAGTACTTC
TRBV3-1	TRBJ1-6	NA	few	CASSQGVKSPLHF	TGTGCCAGCAGCCAGGGGGTAAAGTCACCCCTCCACTTT
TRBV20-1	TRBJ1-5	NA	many	CSAAQDTFSNQPQHF	TGCAGTGCTGCCCAGGATACATTTAGCAATCAGCCCCAGCATTTT